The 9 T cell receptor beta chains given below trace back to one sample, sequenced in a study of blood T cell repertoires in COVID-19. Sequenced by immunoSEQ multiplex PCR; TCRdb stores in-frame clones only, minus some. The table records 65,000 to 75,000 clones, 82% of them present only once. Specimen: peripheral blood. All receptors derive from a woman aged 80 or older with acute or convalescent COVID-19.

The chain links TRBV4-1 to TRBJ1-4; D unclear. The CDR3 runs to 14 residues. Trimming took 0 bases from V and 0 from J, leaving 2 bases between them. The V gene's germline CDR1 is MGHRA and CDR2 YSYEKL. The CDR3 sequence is CASSQDATNEKLFF. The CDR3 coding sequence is TGCGCCAGCAGCCAAGACGCAACTAATGAAAAACTGTTTTTT.

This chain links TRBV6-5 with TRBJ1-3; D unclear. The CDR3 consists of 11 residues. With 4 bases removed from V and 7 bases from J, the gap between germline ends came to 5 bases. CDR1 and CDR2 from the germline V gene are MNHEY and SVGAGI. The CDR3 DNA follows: TGTGCCAGCAGTTCTGTTAACACCATATATTTT. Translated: CASSSVNTIYF.

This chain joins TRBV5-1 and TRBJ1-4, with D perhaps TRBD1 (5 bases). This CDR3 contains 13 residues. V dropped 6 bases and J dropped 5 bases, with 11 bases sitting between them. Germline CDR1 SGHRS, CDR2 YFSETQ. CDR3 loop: CASTQGGNEKLFF. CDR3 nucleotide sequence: TGCGCCAGCACCCAGGGTGGGAATGAAAAACTGTTTTTT. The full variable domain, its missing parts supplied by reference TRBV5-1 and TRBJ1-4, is KAGVTQTPRYLIKTRGQQVTLSCSPISGHRSVSWYQQTPGQGLQFLFEYFSETQRNKGNFPGRFSGRQFSNSRSEMNVSTLELGDSALYLCASTQGGNEKLFFGSGTQLSVL.

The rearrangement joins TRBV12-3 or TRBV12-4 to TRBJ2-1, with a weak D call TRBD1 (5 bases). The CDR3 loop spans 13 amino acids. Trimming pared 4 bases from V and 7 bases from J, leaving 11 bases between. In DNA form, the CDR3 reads TGTGCCAGCAGTTCCACACAGGAAAATGAGCAGTTCTTC. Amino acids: CASSSTQENEQFF.

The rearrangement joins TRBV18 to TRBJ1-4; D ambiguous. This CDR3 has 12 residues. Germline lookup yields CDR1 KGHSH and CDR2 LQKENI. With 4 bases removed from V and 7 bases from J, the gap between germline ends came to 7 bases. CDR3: CASSRPVEKLFF. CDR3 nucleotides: TGTGCCAGCTCACGGCCCGTTGAAAAACTGTTTTTT.

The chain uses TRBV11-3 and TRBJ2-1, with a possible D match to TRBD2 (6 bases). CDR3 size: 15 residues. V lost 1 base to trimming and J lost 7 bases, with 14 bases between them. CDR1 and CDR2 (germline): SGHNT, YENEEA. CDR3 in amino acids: CASSLGGLWGNEQFF. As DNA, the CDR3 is TGTGCCAGCAGCTTAGGGGGACTTTGGGGTAATGAGCAGTTCTTC.

This CDR3 reads CASSLRTGDNSPLHF. The CDR3 nucleotides read TGTGCCAGCAGCCTCCGGACAGGGGATAATTCACCCCTCCACTTT. The V and J genes are TRBV5-4 and TRBJ1-6, with 9 bases that match TRBD1. This CDR3 is 15 amino acids long. After removal of 4 bases from V and 5 bases from J, the junction contained 4 bases not matched to a gene. Per germline, CDR1 SGHNT and CDR2 YYREEE (reference sequence).

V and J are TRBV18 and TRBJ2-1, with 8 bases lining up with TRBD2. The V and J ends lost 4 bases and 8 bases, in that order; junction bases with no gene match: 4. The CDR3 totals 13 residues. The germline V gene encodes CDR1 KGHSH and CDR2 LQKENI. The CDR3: CASSRASGYEQFF. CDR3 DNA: TGTGCCAGCTCACGGGCTAGCGGGTATGAGCAGTTCTTC.

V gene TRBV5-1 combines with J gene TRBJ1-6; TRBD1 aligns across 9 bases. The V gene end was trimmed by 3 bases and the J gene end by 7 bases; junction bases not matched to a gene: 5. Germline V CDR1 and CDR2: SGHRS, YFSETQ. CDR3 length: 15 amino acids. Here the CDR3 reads CASSSVGTGNSPLHF. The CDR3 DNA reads TGCGCCAGCAGCTCTGTCGGGACAGGGAATTCACCCCTCCACTTT.